This T cell receptor delta chain was identified in a study of γδ T cells in repeated Plasmodium falciparum infection. TCRdb re-identified clones in the multiplex PCR reads via CATT. The sample holds around 50,000 delta-chain clones, 1.7% seen once. This clone was picked up a small number of times. This DNA translates differently at residue 18 from the TCRdb protein, which is that of a much larger clone; a read error is likely, and the protein shown is the DNA's own translation. The sample taken for sequencing was gamma-delta T cells from blood. This TCR was sampled from a pool of human donors (malaria-infected and uninfected, not separated).

In DNA form, the CDR3 reads TGTGCTCTTGGGGATCCCCCGGAAGGTTGGGGGATTGTGTCTATCCCTTTGATAGCACAACTCTTCTTT. Translation: CALGDPPEGWGIVSIPLIAQLFF. V and J are TRDV1 and TRDJ2; TRDD3 matches 8 bases. The J gene, left out of TCRdb, was set here by checking the DNA against germline. This CDR3 has 23 residues. From germline, CDR1 is TSWWSYY and CDR2 QGS.